This TCR beta chain is drawn from a study of beta chain features in type 1 diabetes. General study results and limits: Healthy donors had naive, central memory and Treg TCRB repertoires that appeared less similar than those seen among patients. Cells expressing TCR highly could be over-represented by cDNA sequencing. Type 1 diabetes patients had fewer VDJ junction insertions and more deletions. Whether HLA type affects TCRB rearrangement stayed undetermined in the present work.

As every portion of the isolated RNA was reverse transcribed, the sequencing read expressed TCRB transcripts. Sequenced by immunoSEQ multiplex PCR; TCRdb stores in-frame clones only, minus some. This repertoire shows about 340,000 clones, roughly 8% found once; its top ten account for 0.44%. This clone turned up a few times. Its specificity is not known. There are 14 residues in the CDR3. Trimming took 4 bases from V and 3 from J, leaving 11 bases between them. Germline CDR1 reads SGHDT; CDR2 reads YYEEEE. This clonotype originated in a woman aged 18-35 years in good health. V gene TRBV5-6 combines with J gene TRBJ1-3; D possibly corresponds to TRBD1 (5 bases). Sequencing was carried out using central memory CD4+ T cells from blood. CDR3 region: CASSPGTFGNTIYF. The CDR3, as DNA: TGTGCCAGCAGCCCGGGGACTTTTGGAAACACCATATATTTT.